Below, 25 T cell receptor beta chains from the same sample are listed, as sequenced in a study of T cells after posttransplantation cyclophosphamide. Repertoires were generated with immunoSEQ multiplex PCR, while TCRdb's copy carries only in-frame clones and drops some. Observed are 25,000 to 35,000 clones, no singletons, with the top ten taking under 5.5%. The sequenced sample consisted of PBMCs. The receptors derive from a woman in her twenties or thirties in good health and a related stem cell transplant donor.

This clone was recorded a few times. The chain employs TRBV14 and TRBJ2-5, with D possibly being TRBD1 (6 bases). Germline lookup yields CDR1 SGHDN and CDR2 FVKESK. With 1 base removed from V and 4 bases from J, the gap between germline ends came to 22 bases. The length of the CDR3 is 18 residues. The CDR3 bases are TGTGCCAGCAGCCAAGTCACCAATATAGGGGGATGGCGAGAGACCCAGTACTTC. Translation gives CASSQVTNIGGWRETQYF.

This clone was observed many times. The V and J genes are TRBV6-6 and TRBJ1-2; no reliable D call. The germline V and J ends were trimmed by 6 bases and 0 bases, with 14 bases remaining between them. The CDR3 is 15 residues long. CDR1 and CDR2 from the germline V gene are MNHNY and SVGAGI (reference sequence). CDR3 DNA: TGTGCCAGCAGACGGGGAGAGGGAGCTAACTATGGCTACACCTTC. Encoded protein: CASRRGEGANYGYTF.

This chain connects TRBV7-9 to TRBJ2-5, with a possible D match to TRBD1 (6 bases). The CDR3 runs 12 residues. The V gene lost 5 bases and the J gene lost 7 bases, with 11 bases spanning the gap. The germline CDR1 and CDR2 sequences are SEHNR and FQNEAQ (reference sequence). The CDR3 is CASSEGRGTQYF. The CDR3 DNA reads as TGTGCCAGCAGCGAAGGCAGGGGGACCCAGTACTTC. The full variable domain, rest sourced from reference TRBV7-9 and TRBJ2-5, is DTGVSQNPRHKITKRGQNVTFRCDPISEHNRLYWYRQTLGQGPEFLTYFQNEAQLEKSRLLSDRFSAERPKGSFSTLEIQRTEQGDSAMYLCASSEGRGTQYFGPGTRLLVL.

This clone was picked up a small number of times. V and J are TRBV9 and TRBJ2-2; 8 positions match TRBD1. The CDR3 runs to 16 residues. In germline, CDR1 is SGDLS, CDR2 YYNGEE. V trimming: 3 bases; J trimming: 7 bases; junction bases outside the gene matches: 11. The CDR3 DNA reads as TGTGCCAGCAGCGCCCACCCGACAGGGGCAATCGGGGAGCTGTTTTTT. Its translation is CASSAHPTGAIGELFF. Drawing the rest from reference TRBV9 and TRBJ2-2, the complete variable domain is DSGVTQTPKHLITATGQRVTLRCSPRSGDLSVYWYQQSLDQGLQFLIQYYNGEERAKGNILERFSAQQFPDLHSELNLSSLELGDSALYFCASSAHPTGAIGELFFGEGSRLTVL.

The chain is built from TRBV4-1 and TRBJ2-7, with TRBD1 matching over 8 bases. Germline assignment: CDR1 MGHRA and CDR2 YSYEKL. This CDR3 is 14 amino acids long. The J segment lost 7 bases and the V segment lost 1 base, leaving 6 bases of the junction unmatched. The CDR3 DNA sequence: TGCGCCAGCAGCCAAGTCCAGGGGGCGGGTGAGCAGTACTTC. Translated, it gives CASSQVQGAGEQYF.

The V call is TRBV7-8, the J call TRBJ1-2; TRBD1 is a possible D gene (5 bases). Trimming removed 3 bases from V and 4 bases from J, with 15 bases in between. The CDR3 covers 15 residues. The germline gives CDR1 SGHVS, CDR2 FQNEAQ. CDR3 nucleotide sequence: TGTGCCAGCAGCTTCAGAACAGGCCTTTCCTATGGCTACACCTTC. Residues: CASSFRTGLSYGYTF.

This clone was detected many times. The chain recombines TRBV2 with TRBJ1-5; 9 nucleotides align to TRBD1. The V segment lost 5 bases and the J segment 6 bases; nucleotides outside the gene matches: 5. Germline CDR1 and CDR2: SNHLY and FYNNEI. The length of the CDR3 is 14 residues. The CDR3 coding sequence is TGTGCCAGCAGTTTACAGGGGGCCGGTCAGCCCCAGCATTTT. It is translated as CASSLQGAGQPQHF.

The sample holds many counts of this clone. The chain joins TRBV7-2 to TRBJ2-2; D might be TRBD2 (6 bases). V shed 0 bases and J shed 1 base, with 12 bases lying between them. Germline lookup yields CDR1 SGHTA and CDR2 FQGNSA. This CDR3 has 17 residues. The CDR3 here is CASSLAMAGWNTGELFF. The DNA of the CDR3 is TGTGCCAGCAGCTTAGCGATGGCGGGGTGGAACACCGGGGAGCTGTTTTTT.

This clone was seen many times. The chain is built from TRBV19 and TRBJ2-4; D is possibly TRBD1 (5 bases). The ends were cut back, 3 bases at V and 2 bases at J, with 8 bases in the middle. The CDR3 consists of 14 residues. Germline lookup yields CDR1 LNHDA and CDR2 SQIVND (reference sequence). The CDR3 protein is CASSIAGTKNIQYF. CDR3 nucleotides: TGTGCCAGTAGTATCGCAGGGACCAAAAACATTCAGTACTTC.

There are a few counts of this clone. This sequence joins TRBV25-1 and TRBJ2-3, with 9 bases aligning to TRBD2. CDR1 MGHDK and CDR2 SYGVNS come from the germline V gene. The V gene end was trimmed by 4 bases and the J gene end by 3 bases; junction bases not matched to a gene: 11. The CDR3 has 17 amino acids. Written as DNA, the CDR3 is TGTGCCAGCAGTGGACGGACTAGAGCGGGGGGAACAGATACGCAGTATTTT. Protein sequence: CASSGRTRAGGTDTQYF.

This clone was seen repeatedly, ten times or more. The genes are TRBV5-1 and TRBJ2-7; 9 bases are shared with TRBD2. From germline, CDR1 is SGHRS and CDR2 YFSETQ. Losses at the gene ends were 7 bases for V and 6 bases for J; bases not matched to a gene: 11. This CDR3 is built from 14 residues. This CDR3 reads CASAAGLASGEQYF. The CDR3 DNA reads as TGCGCCAGCGCTGCGGGACTAGCCTCGGGCGAGCAGTACTTC.

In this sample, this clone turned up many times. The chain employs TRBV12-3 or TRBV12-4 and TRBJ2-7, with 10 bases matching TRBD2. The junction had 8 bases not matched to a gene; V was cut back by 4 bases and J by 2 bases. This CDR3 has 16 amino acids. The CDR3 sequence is CASSSISSGRTYEQYF. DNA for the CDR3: TGTGCCAGCAGTTCGATCTCTAGCGGGAGAACCTACGAGCAGTACTTC.

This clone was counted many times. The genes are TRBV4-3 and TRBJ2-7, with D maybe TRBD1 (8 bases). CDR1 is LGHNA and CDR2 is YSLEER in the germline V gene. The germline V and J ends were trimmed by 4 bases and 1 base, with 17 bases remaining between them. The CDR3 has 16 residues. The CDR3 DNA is TGCGCCAGCAGCCCGAGCGGGACAGGTGAATCCTACGAGCAGTACTTC. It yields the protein CASSPSGTGESYEQYF.

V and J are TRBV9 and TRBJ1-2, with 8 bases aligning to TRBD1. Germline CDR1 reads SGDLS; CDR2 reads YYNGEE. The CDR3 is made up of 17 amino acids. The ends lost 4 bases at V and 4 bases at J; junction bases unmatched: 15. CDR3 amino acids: CASSPTSRTGLLYGYTF. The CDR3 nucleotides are TGTGCCAGCAGCCCCACATCCAGGACAGGGCTCCTCTATGGCTACACCTTC.

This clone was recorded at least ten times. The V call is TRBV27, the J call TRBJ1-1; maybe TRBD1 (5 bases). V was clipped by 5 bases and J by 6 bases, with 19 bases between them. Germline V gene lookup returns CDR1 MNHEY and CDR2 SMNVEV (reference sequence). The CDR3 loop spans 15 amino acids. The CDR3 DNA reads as TGTGCCAGCAGTGTACGGGGGGGTCAGGTCCCTGAAGCTTTCTTT. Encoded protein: CASSVRGGQVPEAFF.

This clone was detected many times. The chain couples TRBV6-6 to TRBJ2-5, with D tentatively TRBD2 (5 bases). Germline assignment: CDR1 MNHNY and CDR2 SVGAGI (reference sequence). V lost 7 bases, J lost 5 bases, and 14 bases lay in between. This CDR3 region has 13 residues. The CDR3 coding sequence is TGTGCCAGCACCCTCGGGGTGTCTGAGACCCAGTACTTC. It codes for CASTLGVSETQYF.

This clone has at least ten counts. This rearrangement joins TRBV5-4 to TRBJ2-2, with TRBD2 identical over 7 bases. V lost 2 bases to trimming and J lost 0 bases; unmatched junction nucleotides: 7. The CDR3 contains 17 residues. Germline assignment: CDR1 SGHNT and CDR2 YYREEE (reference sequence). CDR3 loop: CASSFGPGGPNTGELFF. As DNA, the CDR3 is TGTGCCAGCAGCTTTGGGCCGGGGGGACCGAACACCGGGGAGCTGTTTTTT.

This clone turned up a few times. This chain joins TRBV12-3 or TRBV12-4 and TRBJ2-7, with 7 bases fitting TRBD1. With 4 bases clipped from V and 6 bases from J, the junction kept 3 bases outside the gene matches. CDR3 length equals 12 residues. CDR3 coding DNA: TGTGCCAGCAGTTACACAGGGGTCGAGCAGTACTTC. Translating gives CASSYTGVEQYF.

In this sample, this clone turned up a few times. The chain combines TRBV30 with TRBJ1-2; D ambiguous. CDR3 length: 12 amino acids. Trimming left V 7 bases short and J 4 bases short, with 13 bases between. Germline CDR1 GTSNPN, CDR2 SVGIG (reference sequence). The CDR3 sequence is CASRTISYGYTF. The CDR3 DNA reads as TGTGCCTCCAGAACAATCAGCTATGGCTACACCTTC.

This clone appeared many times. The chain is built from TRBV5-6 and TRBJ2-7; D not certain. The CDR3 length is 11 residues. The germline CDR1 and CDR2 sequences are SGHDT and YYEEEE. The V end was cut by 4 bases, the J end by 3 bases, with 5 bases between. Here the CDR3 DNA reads TGTGCCAGCAGCCTTTACTACGAGCAGTACTTC. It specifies CASSLYYEQYF.

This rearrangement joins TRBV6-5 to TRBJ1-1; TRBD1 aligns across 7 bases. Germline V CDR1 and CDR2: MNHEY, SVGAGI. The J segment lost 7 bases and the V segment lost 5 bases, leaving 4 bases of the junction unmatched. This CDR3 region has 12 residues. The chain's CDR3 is CASSSDRVEAFF. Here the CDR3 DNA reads TGTGCCAGCAGTAGCGACAGGGTTGAAGCTTTCTTT.

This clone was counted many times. CDR3 sequence: CASSRWGQGVDTIYF. The DNA for the CDR3 is TGTGCCAGCAGCCGATGGGGACAGGGTGTGGACACCATATATTTT. V is TRBV12-3 or TRBV12-4 and J is TRBJ1-3; 9 bases agree with TRBD1. After removal of 6 bases from V and 8 bases from J, the junction contained 11 bases not matched to a gene. The CDR3 totals 15 residues.

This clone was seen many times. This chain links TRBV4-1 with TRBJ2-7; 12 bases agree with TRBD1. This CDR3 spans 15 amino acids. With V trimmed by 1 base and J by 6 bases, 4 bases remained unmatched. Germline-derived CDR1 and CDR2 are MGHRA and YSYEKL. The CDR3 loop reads CASSQAGQGASEQYF. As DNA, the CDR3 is TGCGCCAGCAGCCAAGCGGGACAGGGGGCGAGCGAGCAGTACTTC.

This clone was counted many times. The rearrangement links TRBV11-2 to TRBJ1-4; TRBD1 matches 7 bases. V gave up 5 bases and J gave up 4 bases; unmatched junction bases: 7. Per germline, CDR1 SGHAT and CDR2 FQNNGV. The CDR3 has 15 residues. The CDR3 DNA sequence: TGTGCCAGCAGCGGTGGGGGACAGTATAATGAAAAACTGTTTTTT. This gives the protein CASSGGGQYNEKLFF.

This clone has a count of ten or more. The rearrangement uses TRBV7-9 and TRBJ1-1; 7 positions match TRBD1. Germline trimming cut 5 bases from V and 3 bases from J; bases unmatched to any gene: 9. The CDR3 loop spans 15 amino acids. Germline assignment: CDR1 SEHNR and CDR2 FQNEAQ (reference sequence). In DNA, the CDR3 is TGTGCCAGCAGCAGTCCGGACAGGCGGGACACTGAAGCTTTCTTT. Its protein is CASSSPDRRDTEAFF.